This section outlines one TCR beta chain sequence together with its context. This clone is a singleton in its sample. Its cognate antigen has yet to be identified. No per-base quality is available; no much larger clone lies one base away. Each collaborating institution followed its own protocols to collect whole blood in K2EDTA tubes. Collaborator samples were shipped for TCRbeta analysis as frozen whole blood, isolated PBMCs, or DNA extracted from either sample type. The sample belongs to a study of blood T cell repertoires in COVID-19 (dated by TCRdb to the early 2020s). Some background on the complete study: Samples covering the acute and convalescent phases of COVID-19 were provided by collaborators in the United States, Italy and Spain. The material from the prospective study consisted of cDNA or gDNA derived from T cells, B-cell-depleted T cells, or PBMCs. Subjects who had been exposed to COVID-19, were actively infected with it, or had recovered from it provided the deeply sampled blood TCRbeta repertoires that made up the dataset. A freely available public database, intended as a resource for researchers studying the immune response to SARS-CoV-2, is where the repertoires were released. Samples came from the ongoing ImmuneRACE study (first 160 participants) plus 1,254 subjects from 6 global collaborators. Nearly every sample came with metadata listing a de-identified subject ID, COVID-19 status, age in years and sex. Where HLA class I and class II types were available, the types were taken from metadata supplied by the sample provider, not from assay-based typing.

The germline V gene gives CDR1 as SGDLS and CDR2 as YYNGEE. From V the trimming removes 0 bases and from J it removes 3 bases, while the gene matches leave 0 bases of the junction unaccounted for. Including the terminal cysteine and phenylalanine, the CDR3 comprises 14 residues. Of all the DNA, just the CDR3 is kept, 42 bases in frame from base 1. The research as a whole found: The quantity of clinical and demographic metadata differed by source and by participant and was supplied without curation.

TCRbeta CDR3 regions were amplified from genomic DNA using the immunoSEQ Assay, a bias-controlled multiplex PCR. On the study's bioinformatics: The number of nucleated cells in each sample was estimated by amplification of reference gene primers within the assay. To quantify the absolute abundance of each unique TCRbeta CDR3 rearrangement, sequence reads were collapsed and filtered. For each sample, productive Simpson clonality was calculated as the square root of Simpson's diversity index across productive rearrangements. TCRdb carries this immuneACCESS record with in-frame sequences only. Its versions omit some clonotypes, under half of them owing to an unresolved V gene in the studies checked, with the rest unexplained. That table supplies the V and J calls and clone size; D and trimming were determined from the DNA. This sample holds about 54,000 clones; roughly 87% were observed only once. The top ten clonotypes cover roughly 8% of the sample.

The receptor was derived from a man aged 45 to 65 with active COVID-19. The sample taken for sequencing was peripheral blood. The rearranged chain carries TRBV9 and TRBJ1-1, with 9 middle bases fitting TRBD1. The CDR3 region reads CASSVGDRDTEAFF. At the DNA level, the sequence is TGTGCCAGCAGCGTAGGGGACAGGGACACTGAAGCTTTCTTT.